This entry lists 22 T cell receptor beta chains sequenced from one sample in a study of shared clonotypes between healthy human individuals. TCRdb keeps only in-frame clones here, not all; method: immunoSEQ multiplex PCR. The sample shows around 550,000 clones, 90% to 97% of them seen only once. The sequencing input was naive CD4+ T cells sorted from blood. As for subset: CD45RA+ positively selected. The receptors derive from a woman in her twenties or thirties in good health.

The chain employs TRBV5-1 and TRBJ1-2, with 8 bases fitting TRBD1. V was clipped by 7 bases and J by 2 bases; unmatched bases: 1. From germline, CDR1 is SGHRS and CDR2 YFSETQ. The CDR3 consists of 12 residues. CDR3 DNA: TGCGCCAGCGGGGACAGGAACTATGGCTACACCTTC. Its protein is CASGDRNYGYTF.

The J gene is TRBJ1-3, the V gene TRBV5-6, with 7 nucleotides matching TRBD1. V gave up 5 bases and J gave up 0 bases; unmatched junction bases: 5. The CDR3 covers 15 residues. CDR1 and CDR2 (germline): SGHDT, YYEEEE. The CDR3 DNA follows: TGTGCCAGCAGACAACAGGGGATCTCTGGAAACACCATATATTTT. Protein product: CASRQQGISGNTIYF.

This sequence joins TRBV10-3 and TRBJ2-7, with 10 bases matching TRBD1. Germline CDR1 reads ENHRY; CDR2 reads SYGVKD. This CDR3 has 14 residues. Germline trimming cut 2 bases from V and 2 bases from J; bases unmatched to any gene: 0. The CDR3: CAISEGQGAYEQYF. The CDR3 DNA sequence: TGTGCCATCAGTGAGGGACAGGGGGCCTACGAGCAGTACTTC.

This chain joins TRBV28 and TRBJ2-7; no clear D gene. In germline, CDR1 is MDHEN, CDR2 SYDVKM. The CDR3 has 10 residues. Trimming shortened V by 8 bases and J by 9 bases, and 11 bases separated the two germline ends. The CDR3 here is CASGQFVQYF. CDR3 coding DNA: TGTGCCAGCGGCCAGTTTGTGCAGTACTTC.

The chain combines TRBV18 with TRBJ2-5, with D unresolved. Trimming shortened V by 3 bases and J by 2 bases, and 13 bases separated the two germline ends. The CDR3 spans 15 residues. The germline gives CDR1 KGHSH, CDR2 LQKENI. CDR3 region: CASSPFENGQETQYF. For the CDR3, the DNA is TGTGCCAGCTCACCTTTCGAGAATGGGCAAGAGACCCAGTACTTC.

The chain uses TRBV12-2 and TRBJ2-7. TRBV12-2 is a pseudogene. The CDR3 runs to 16 residues. The DNA for the CDR3 is TGTGCAAGTCGCTTACGCGCTCAGGGACCCTCCTACGAGCAGTACTTC. Translated: CASRLRAQGPSYEQYF.

The chain joins TRBV5-1 to TRBJ2-3; tentatively, D is TRBD2 (5 bases). The CDR3 length is 16 residues. Germline CDR1 is SGHRS and CDR2 is YFSETQ. The V gene lost 0 bases and the J gene lost 2 bases, with 13 bases spanning the gap. CDR3 sequence: CASSLVGEANTDTQYF. The CDR3 DNA is TGCGCCAGCAGCTTGGTGGGAGAGGCCAACACAGATACGCAGTATTTT.

V is TRBV5-1 and J is TRBJ2-7; 11 positions match TRBD2. V was clipped by 4 bases and J by 7 bases; unmatched bases: 10. The germline V gene has CDR1 SGHRS and CDR2 YFSETQ. This CDR3 is 15 amino acids long. CDR3 nucleotides: TGCGCCAGCAGCCAACAACTAGCGGGAGATAGAGAGCAGTACTTC. Translating gives CASSQQLAGDREQYF.

The chain recombines TRBV4-1 with TRBJ1-6, with unresolved D. The germline V and J ends were trimmed by 3 bases and 10 bases, with 10 bases remaining between them. The germline V gene encodes CDR1 MGHRA and CDR2 YSYEKL. The CDR3 covers 13 residues. The CDR3 nucleotides are TGCGCCAGCAGCCACCTTCCCGGGTCACCCCTCCACTTT. Its translation is CASSHLPGSPLHF.

This chain links TRBV18 with TRBJ2-5, with 9 bases fitting TRBD2. This CDR3 region has 16 residues. The germline gives CDR1 KGHSH, CDR2 LQKENI. J was trimmed by 2 bases and V by 4 bases; bases with no gene match: 8. The DNA of the CDR3 is TGTGCCAGCTCACATGGTAGCGGGAGTGAACAAGAGACCCAGTACTTC. Protein sequence: CASSHGSGSEQETQYF.

J is TRBJ2-7 and V is TRBV11-2; 11 bases map to TRBD2. CDR3 length: 14 amino acids. CDR1 is SGHAT and CDR2 is FQNNGV in the germline V gene. J lost 3 bases, V lost 5 bases, and 3 bases had no gene match. The CDR3 here is CASSTGTSGYEQYF. CDR3 in DNA: TGTGCCAGCAGCACCGGGACTAGCGGCTACGAGCAGTACTTC.

This clone was picked up one time. This chain joins TRBV4-1 and TRBJ2-5, with 8 bases identical to TRBD2. Germline V lookup: CDR1 MGHRA, CDR2 YSYEKL. The CDR3 loop spans 16 amino acids. V lost 0 bases to trimming and J lost 3 bases; unmatched junction nucleotides: 6. The CDR3 DNA is TGCGCCAGCAGCCAAGATATCCGGGGGGGAGAAGAGACCCAGTACTTC. This codes for CASSQDIRGGEETQYF.

J is TRBJ2-3 and V is TRBV23-1; D is possibly TRBD1 (6 bases). TRBV23-1 is an ORF, with its function uncertain. The V end was cut by 0 bases, the J end by 3 bases, with 13 bases between. The length of the CDR3 is 16 residues. The CDR3 is CASSQSNRARTDTQYF. CDR3 coding DNA: TGCGCCAGCAGTCAATCTAACAGGGCTAGGACAGATACGCAGTATTTT.

This clone has just one count. The chain couples TRBV6-6 to TRBJ2-7; TRBD2 agrees at 12 bases. The CDR3 is 15 residues long. With V trimmed by 4 bases and J by 5 bases, 6 bases remained unmatched. The germline V gene has CDR1 MNHNY and CDR2 SVGAGI (reference sequence). CDR3 nucleotides: TGTGCCAGCAGTTTCGGGACTAGCGGGTTCGACGAGCAGTACTTC. The encoded protein is CASSFGTSGFDEQYF.

This rearrangement joins TRBV7-1 to TRBJ2-1; D gene unclear. TRBV7-1 is treated as an ORF (open reading frame) with a function not yet certain. Between the trimmed V and J ends, which lost 4 bases and 5 bases, there was a span of 3 bases. The CDR3 length is 11 residues. CDR3 bases: TGTGCCAGCAGCTTCGACAATGAGCAGTTCTTC. Amino acids: CASSFDNEQFF.

J is TRBJ2-3 and V is TRBV18; no clear D gene. The V gene's germline CDR1 is KGHSH and CDR2 LQKENI. Trimming removed 2 bases at V and 6 bases at J, with 18 bases between. This CDR3 has 16 amino acids. DNA for the CDR3: TGTGCCAGCTCACCAATCTCGGATGAAACGGGTGATACGCAGTATTTT. Encoded protein: CASSPISDETGDTQYF.

The chain carries TRBV7-9 and TRBJ2-1, with 15 nucleotides matching TRBD2. V lost 5 bases to trimming and J lost 5 bases; unmatched junction nucleotides: 10. The CDR3 loop spans 18 amino acids. Germline lookup yields CDR1 SEHNR and CDR2 FQNEAQ (reference sequence). In nucleotides, the CDR3 is TGTGCCAGCAGCCAGGTGGTCCGGACTAGCGGGAGGGACAATGAGCAGTTCTTC. Its translation is CASSQVVRTSGRDNEQFF.

The rearrangement links TRBV11-2 to TRBJ2-1; 7 bases agree with TRBD2. Trimming removed 4 bases from V and 6 bases from J; junction bases left unmatched: 3. This CDR3 region has 13 residues. The germline V gene encodes CDR1 SGHAT and CDR2 FQNNGV. The CDR3 here is CASSSRTSNEQFF. CDR3 sequence (DNA): TGTGCCAGCAGCTCAAGGACTAGCAATGAGCAGTTCTTC.

This rearrangement joins TRBV19 to TRBJ2-7; 7 bases are a match to TRBD1. The length of the CDR3 is 16 residues. Germline CDR1 is LNHDA and CDR2 is SQIVND (reference sequence). The V gene end was trimmed by 2 bases and the J gene end by 10 bases; junction bases not matched to a gene: 17. This CDR3 reads CASSIPWTGSFSKQYF. As DNA, the CDR3 is TGTGCCAGTAGTATACCGTGGACAGGTTCTTTCTCAAAACAGTACTTC.

CDR3 nucleotide sequence: TGTGCCAGCAGTACCCCCGGGACTTATAATCAGCCCCAGCATTTT. It codes for CASSTPGTYNQPQHF. The chain links TRBV28 to TRBJ1-5, with D perhaps matching TRBD1 (5 bases). Germline CDR1 is MDHEN and CDR2 is SYDVKM. V gave up 5 bases and J gave up 4 bases, with 15 bases separating them. This CDR3 comprises 15 residues.

The chain has TRBV18 and TRBJ1-4; 8 bases are a match to TRBD1. V was clipped by 4 bases and J by 5 bases; unmatched bases: 6. The CDR3 has 15 residues. Germline V gene sequence: CDR1 KGHSH, CDR2 LQKENI. CDR3 in DNA: TGTGCCAGCTCACGGACTGGACAGGGAAATGAAAAACTGTTTTTT. It yields the protein CASSRTGQGNEKLFF.

The chain links TRBV5-4 to TRBJ1-4; 8 bases map to TRBD1. The germline CDR1 and CDR2 sequences are SGHNT and YYREEE (reference sequence). The ends lost 0 bases at V and 10 bases at J; junction bases unmatched: 11. This CDR3 has 16 amino acids. The CDR3 spells CASSLGNRGDFGKLFF. CDR3 in DNA: TGTGCCAGCAGCTTGGGGAACAGGGGGGATTTCGGAAAACTGTTTTTT. The full variable domain, with the rest looked up from reference TRBV5-4 and TRBJ1-4, is ETGVTQSPTHLIKTRGQQVTLRCSSQSGHNTVSWYQQALGQGPQFIFQYYREEENGRGNFPPRFSGLQFPNYSSELNVNALELDDSALYLCASSLGNRGDFGKLFFGSGTQLSVL.